Here is one T cell receptor beta chain with its context. Here immunoSEQ multiplex PCR was the method, and the copy in TCRdb shows in-frame clones only, minus some. The table lists 200,000 to 300,000 clones, around 86% of them singletons. The CDR3 extends over 16 amino acids. CDR1 ENHRY and CDR2 SYGVKD come from the germline V gene. V was clipped by 8 bases and J by 3 bases; unmatched bases: 15. The source of the sample is a study of blood T cell repertoires in COVID-19. The receptor was derived from a woman older than 75 with COVID-19, enrolled during active disease. This chain uses TRBV10-3 with TRBJ2-7, with TRBD1 matching 8 bases. The sequenced sample was peripheral blood. For the CDR3, the DNA is TGTGCCATCGTGGGCCCTGGACAGGGTAATAGCTACGAGCAGTACGTC. Its translation: CAIVGPGQGNSYEQYV.